The source of this TCR beta chain is a study of T cell responses to AZD1222 COVID-19 vaccine (dated by TCRdb to about 2021). Describing the broader study: AZD1222 recipients with second doses at about 4 weeks or about 12 weeks were pooled, because spike-specific TCR depth and breadth did not differ between schedules. A total of 230 to 250 trial participants underwent TCR sequencing, of whom some 210 received two doses of AZD1222 and about 25 received two doses of the MenACWY control vaccine. Trial participants were enrolled by age into 18-55, 56-69 and 70-plus year subgroups, with about 150, 28 and 57 TCR-sequenced participants respectively. The full study reports these points: Reportedly, almost half of the unique spike-specific TCRs recognized epitopes lying outside the regions that are mutated in the B.1.351 and B.1.1.7 variants. A significant rise in spike-specific TCR breadth and depth was observed after two AZD1222 doses relative to day 0 and relative to MenACWY recipients. The vaccine-associated CD4 TCRs covered the entire spike protein, and the dominant responses fell in regions 160-218 and 743-854. The 56-69-year group was small, and its depth increase did not reach significance, likely because of low power. Participants were mostly white British and included more females than males, and it was suggested by the authors that clonal diversity may have been underestimated. Because no samples from the day 14 peak response were available, repertoires could be characterized only after the peak T cell response. Conclusions about previously exposed vaccinees are limited, since just six AZD1222 recipients were seropositive for SARS-CoV-2 at baseline.

Concerning this clone itself: This receptor's antigen is unknown. Base qualities are missing; no much larger clone stands one base away.

The CDR3 regions of human TCRbeta chains were analyzed by immunosequencing. The source study handled its data this way. TCRs in the repertoires were matched against a reference library of SARS-CoV-2-specific TCRs that had been generated with the MIRA antigen-specificity platform. Breadth was defined as the fraction of unique TCRs that were SARS-CoV-2-associated, and depth was defined as the fraction of total T cells that were SARS-CoV-2-associated. Using the MIRA data, every spike-specific TCR was mapped to the spike region that the TCR reacted to and assigned to either a CD4 or a CD8 class. Log10-transformed breadth and depth values were compared by one-way ANOVA with Sidak's multiple comparisons tests. The table comes from immuneACCESS by way of TCRdb, which keeps in-frame sequences with V and J called. Part of the clones is missing from these tables; in studies checked, under half for an unresolved V gene and the rest for unknown reasons. For V, J and clone size, that table is used; D and trimming come from the DNA. The sample table records tens of thousands of clones; 84% of these occur just once. The top ten constitute around 6.6% of the sample.

The CDR3 numbers 15 residues from cysteine through phenylalanine. Of all the DNA, just the CDR3 is kept, 45 bases in frame from base 1. The time point label, as the study defines it: baseline before first vaccination. The vaccinee samples were drawn from two UK trials, COV001 and COV002, one of which was a single-blind randomized controlled phase 2/3 trial testing AZD1222 (ChAdOx1 nCoV-19) in healthy adults. Trial participant PBMC samples were collected at day 0 and day 28 after the second dose for TCRbeta chain sequencing. The chain uses TRBV21-1 and TRBJ1-2. TRBV21-1 is a documented pseudogene. The sample here was peripheral blood, taken on day 0 of AZD1222 vaccination. The receptor's source is an adult in good health. Read as DNA, the sequence is TGTGCCAGCAGCAACCCCGGGACTGTCTTATATGGCTACACCTTC. Translated, it gives CASSNPGTVLYGYTF.